This T cell receptor beta chain came from a study of CD8+ T cells in alopecia areata. At the level of the study: Patients received oral tofacitinib, 5 to 10 mg twice daily, for moderate-to-severe alopecia areata. Affected scalp percentage set treated patients' severity scores.

CDR1 SGHTA and CDR2 FQGNSA come from the germline V gene. V was trimmed by 5 bases and J by 6 bases, leaving 15 bases between them. The CDR3 has 14 amino acids. After isolation, RNA underwent reverse transcription to generate cDNA as the sequencing template. Method: immunoSEQ multiplex PCR; TCRdb's copy keeps in-frame clones and lacks some. The sample lists about 200,000 clones; 60% were seen once. Treatment reported: oral pan-JAK inhibitor, 5-10 mg twice daily. With respect to this clone: As yet, its antigen is unknown.

Overall study results and limits: Lesional scalp exceeded normal scalp in clonality, especially in alopecia totalis/universalis.

This TCR was recovered from a human donor with alopecia areata. Sequenced here: CD4+ T cells sorted from blood, sampled at week 24, from a patient treated with tofacitinib. The chain couples TRBV7-2 to TRBJ2-3; maybe TRBD1 (6 bases). CDR3: CASSPSQGLDTQYF. CDR3 nucleotides: TGTGCCAGCAGCCCCTCTCAGGGGTTGGATACGCAGTATTTT.